The clone carrying this TCR beta chain was detected only a few times. The antigen is unknown. Germline V gives CDR1 MGHRA, CDR2 YSYEKL. V was pared by 4 bases and J by 4 bases, with 5 bases between. The CDR3 spans 12 residues. The entry originates in a study of T cell repertoires in cytomegalovirus infection. Looking at the study overall: Public TCR beta signatures marked donors with CMV infection and the matching HLA. General observations from the study: Cumulative public TCR beta family frequency identified CMV carriers with the relevant HLA. CMV-specific TCR beta clonotypes restricted by HLA-C dominated the ex vivo response.

Each CDR3 protein gets one entry after TCRdb re-called the reads with MiXCR. The profile covers under 200,000 distinct CDR3 sequences, with roughly 9.8% appearing a single time and roughly 4.8% taken by the ten largest. Sequences were obtained from PBMCs. This clonotype was sampled from a human donor in good health (CMV status not recorded). Some clones in this sample may be carry-over from other donors' samples. The chain uses TRBV4-1 and TRBJ2-1, with D uncertain. The CDR3 DNA reads as TGCGCCAGCAGCCCAGAATACAATGAGCAGTTCTTC. It translates to CASSPEYNEQFF.